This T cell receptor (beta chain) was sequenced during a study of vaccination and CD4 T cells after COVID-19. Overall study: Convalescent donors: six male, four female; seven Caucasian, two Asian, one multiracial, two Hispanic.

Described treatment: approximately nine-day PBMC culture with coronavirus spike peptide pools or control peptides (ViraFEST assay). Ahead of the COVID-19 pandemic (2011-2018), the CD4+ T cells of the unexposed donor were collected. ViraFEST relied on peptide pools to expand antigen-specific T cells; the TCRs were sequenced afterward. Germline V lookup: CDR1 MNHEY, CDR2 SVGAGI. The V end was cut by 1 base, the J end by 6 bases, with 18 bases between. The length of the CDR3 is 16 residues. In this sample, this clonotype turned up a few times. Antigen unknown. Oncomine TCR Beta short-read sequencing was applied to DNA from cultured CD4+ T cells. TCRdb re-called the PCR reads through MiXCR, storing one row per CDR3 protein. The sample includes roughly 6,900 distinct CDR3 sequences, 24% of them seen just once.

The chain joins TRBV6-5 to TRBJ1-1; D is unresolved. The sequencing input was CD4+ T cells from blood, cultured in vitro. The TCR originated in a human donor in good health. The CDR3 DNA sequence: TGTGCCAGCAGTTACTACCGGAACACGCTAAAACCTGAAGCTTTCTTT. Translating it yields CASSYYRNTLKPEAFF.